This section outlines one T cell receptor (beta chain) sequence together with its context. TCRdb's copy holds only in-frame clones and misses some; the assay was immunoSEQ multiplex PCR. The table shows about 98,000 clones, with 81% occurring only once. V lost 1 base to trimming and J lost 0 bases, with 6 bases between them. Germline V gene sequence: CDR1 SGHRS, CDR2 YFSETQ. The CDR3 has 14 amino acids. This sample stems from a study of blood T cell repertoires in COVID-19. Overall study: Italy, Spain and the United States were the sources of the convalescent and acute COVID-19 samples. PBMCs, B-cell-depleted T cells, or T cells were the source of the cDNA or gDNA that made up the material.

The V call is TRBV5-1, the J call TRBJ2-3, with D perhaps TRBD1 (5 bases). Source material: peripheral blood. This clonotype originated in an elderly woman with acute or convalescent COVID-19. The CDR3 DNA reads TGCGCCAGCAGCTTGTACAGGAGCACAGATACGCAGTATTTT. The encoded protein is CASSLYRSTDTQYF.